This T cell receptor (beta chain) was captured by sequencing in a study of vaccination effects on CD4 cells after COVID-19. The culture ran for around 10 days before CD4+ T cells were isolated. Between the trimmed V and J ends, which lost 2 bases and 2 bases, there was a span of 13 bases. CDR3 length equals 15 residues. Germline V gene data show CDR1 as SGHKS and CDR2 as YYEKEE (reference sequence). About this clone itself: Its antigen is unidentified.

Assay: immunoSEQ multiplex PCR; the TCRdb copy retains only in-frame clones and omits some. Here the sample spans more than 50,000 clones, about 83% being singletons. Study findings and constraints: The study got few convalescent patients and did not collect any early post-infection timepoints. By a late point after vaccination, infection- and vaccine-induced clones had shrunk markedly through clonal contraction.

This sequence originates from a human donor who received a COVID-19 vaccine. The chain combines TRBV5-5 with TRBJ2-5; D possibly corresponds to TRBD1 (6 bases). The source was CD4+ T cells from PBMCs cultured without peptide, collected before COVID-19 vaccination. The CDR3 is CASSFRDTFQETQYF. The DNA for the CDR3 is TGTGCCAGCAGCTTCAGGGACACTTTTCAAGAGACCCAGTACTTC.